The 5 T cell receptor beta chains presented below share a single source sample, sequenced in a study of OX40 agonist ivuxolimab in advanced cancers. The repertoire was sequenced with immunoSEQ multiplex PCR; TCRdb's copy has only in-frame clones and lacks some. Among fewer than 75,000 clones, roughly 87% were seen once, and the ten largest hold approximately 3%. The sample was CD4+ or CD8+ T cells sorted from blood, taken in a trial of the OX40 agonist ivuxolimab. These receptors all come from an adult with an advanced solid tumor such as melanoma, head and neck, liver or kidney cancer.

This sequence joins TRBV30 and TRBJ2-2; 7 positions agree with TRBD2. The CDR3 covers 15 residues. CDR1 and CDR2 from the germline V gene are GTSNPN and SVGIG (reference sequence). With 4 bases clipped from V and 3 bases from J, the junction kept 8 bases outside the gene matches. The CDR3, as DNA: TGTGCCTGGAAAGGGTGGGAGGGTTACACCGGGGAGCTGTTTTTT. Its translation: CAWKGWEGYTGELFF.

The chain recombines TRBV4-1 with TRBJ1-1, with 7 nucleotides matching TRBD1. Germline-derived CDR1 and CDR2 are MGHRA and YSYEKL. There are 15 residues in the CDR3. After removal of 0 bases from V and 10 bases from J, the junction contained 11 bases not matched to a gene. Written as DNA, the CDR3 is TGCGCCAGCAGCCAAGAGTCTGACAGGGCGGGGTTAGCTTTCTTT. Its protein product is CASSQESDRAGLAFF.

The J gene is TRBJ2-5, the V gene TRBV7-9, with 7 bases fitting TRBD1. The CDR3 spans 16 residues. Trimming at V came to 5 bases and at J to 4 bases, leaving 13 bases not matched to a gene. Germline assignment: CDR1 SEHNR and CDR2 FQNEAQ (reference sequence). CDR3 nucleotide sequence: TGTGCCAGCAGCGGGTACAGGGGCAAGTTAACAGAGACCCAGTACTTC. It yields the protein CASSGYRGKLTETQYF.

The CDR3 DNA follows: TGTGCCAGCAGCAGGGGGGGTTGGGAAAAACTGTTTTTT. Its protein product is CASSRGGWEKLFF. The chain uses TRBV6-5 and TRBJ1-4; 7 bases agree with TRBD1. V gave up 6 bases and J gave up 8 bases; unmatched junction bases: 6. CDR3 length: 13 residues. Germline values: CDR1 MNHEY, CDR2 SVGAGI.

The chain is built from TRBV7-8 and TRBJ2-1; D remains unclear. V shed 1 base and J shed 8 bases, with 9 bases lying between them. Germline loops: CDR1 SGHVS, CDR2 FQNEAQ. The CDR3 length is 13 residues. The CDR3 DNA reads TGTGCCAGCAGCTTAGATTTGGCGCATGAGCAGTTCTTC. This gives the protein CASSLDLAHEQFF.